Following are 10 T cell receptor beta chains from one sample sequenced in a study of blood T cell repertoires in COVID-19. The method was immunoSEQ multiplex PCR; TCRdb's version includes in-frame clones alone and lacks a portion of them. The sample contains about 73,000 clones, over 80% of which appear only once. The sequencing input was peripheral blood. The receptors originated from a man older than 75 with active or convalescent COVID-19.

The genes are TRBV19 and TRBJ1-6; no clear D. This CDR3 has 13 amino acids. The germline V and J ends were trimmed by 7 bases and 2 bases, with 6 bases remaining between them. CDR1 LNHDA and CDR2 SQIVND come from the germline V gene (reference sequence). CDR3 sequence (DNA): TGTGCCAGTACCCCAGCCTATAATTCACCCCTCCACTTT. Translated, it gives CASTPAYNSPLHF.

The rearrangement uses TRBV30 and TRBJ1-5; tentatively, D is TRBD1 (5 bases). The germline gives CDR1 GTSNPN, CDR2 SVGIG (reference sequence). This CDR3 has 13 residues. Trimming stripped 1 base from V and 6 bases from J, with 10 bases between. The CDR3 protein is CAWSAQGGQPQHF. The CDR3, as DNA: TGTGCCTGGAGTGCTCAGGGAGGTCAGCCCCAGCATTTT.

The rearrangement joins TRBV30 to TRBJ2-2, with D possibly matching TRBD2 (5 bases). Germline CDR1 reads GTSNPN; CDR2 reads SVGIG (reference sequence). V was shortened by 2 bases and J by 9 bases, with 13 bases between the two germline ends. The CDR3 has 13 amino acids. The CDR3 spells CAWSSLGARELFF. The CDR3 DNA reads TGTGCCTGGAGTTCACTGGGAGCTAGGGAGCTGTTTTTT.

The chain uses TRBV11-2 and TRBJ2-5; TRBD2 matches 7 bases. In germline, CDR1 is SGHAT, CDR2 FQNNGV. The V gene end was trimmed by 4 bases and the J gene end by 0 bases; junction bases not matched to a gene: 8. The CDR3 extends over 16 amino acids. The CDR3 nucleotides are TGTGCCAGCAGCTCCTGGATTGGGAGGGACCAAGAGACCCAGTACTTC. Its protein is CASSSWIGRDQETQYF.

The V gene is TRBV5-1, the J gene TRBJ1-1, with 8 bases fitting TRBD1. Germline V lookup: CDR1 SGHRS, CDR2 YFSETQ. There are 14 residues in the CDR3. Losses at the gene ends were 4 bases for V and 4 bases for J; bases not matched to a gene: 6. This chain's CDR3 is CASSGTGRGTEAFF. CDR3 bases: TGCGCCAGCAGCGGGACAGGTCGGGGCACTGAAGCTTTCTTT. Full variable domain (missing parts from reference TRBV5-1 and TRBJ1-1): KAGVTQTPRYLIKTRGQQVTLSCSPISGHRSVSWYQQTPGQGLQFLFEYFSETQRNKGNFPGRFSGRQFSNSRSEMNVSTLELGDSALYLCASSGTGRGTEAFFGQGTRLTVV.

The chain carries TRBV27 and TRBJ2-3; TRBD1 matches at 11 bases. V lost 5 bases to trimming and J lost 10 bases; unmatched junction nucleotides: 8. The CDR3 extends over 14 amino acids. The germline V gene encodes CDR1 MNHEY and CDR2 SMNVEV (reference sequence). The CDR3 DNA is TGTGCCAGCAGTAGGACAGGGGGCGGTTTAGCGCAGTATTTT. It translates to CASSRTGGGLAQYF.

This chain joins TRBV5-1 and TRBJ2-1; TRBD1 matches at 8 bases. The V and J ends lost 6 bases and 1 base, in that order; junction bases with no gene match: 6. The length of the CDR3 is 15 residues. Germline V gives CDR1 SGHRS, CDR2 YFSETQ. This chain's CDR3 is CASNQGDRSYNEQFF. In nucleotides, the CDR3 is TGCGCCAGCAACCAAGGGGACAGGTCCTACAATGAGCAGTTCTTC.

The rearrangement uses TRBV18 and TRBJ2-7; the D is unclear. V was clipped by 0 bases and J by 2 bases, with 11 bases between them. The CDR3 length is 15 residues. Germline CDR1 reads KGHSH; CDR2 reads LQKENI. As DNA, the CDR3 is TGTGCCAGCTCACCACCGGTGCCAGGAACCTACGAGCAGTACTTC. Its translation: CASSPPVPGTYEQYF. Full variable domain (outside the CDR3, taken from reference TRBV18 and TRBJ2-7): NAGVMQNPRHLVRRRGQEARLRCSPMKGHSHVYWYRQLPEEGLKFMVYLQKENIIDESGMPKERFSAEFPKEGPSILRIQQVVRGDSAAYFCASSPPVPGTYEQYFGPGTRLTVT.

The rearrangement links TRBV3-1 (or the pseudogene TRBV3-2) to TRBJ2-7, with 7 positions matching TRBD1. V was pared by 5 bases and J by 5 bases, with 12 bases of the junction left unmatched. This CDR3 spans 15 amino acids. Germline CDR1 and CDR2: LGHDT and YNNKEL (reference sequence). The CDR3 is CASSTQVGTADEQYF. CDR3 in DNA: TGTGCCAGCAGCACGCAGGTCGGGACAGCTGACGAGCAGTACTTC.

In this sample, this clone turned up once. The V gene is TRBV5-4, the J gene TRBJ1-1, with TRBD1 identical over 7 bases. Germline V gene lookup returns CDR1 SGHNT and CDR2 YYREEE (reference sequence). V gave up 4 bases and J gave up 1 base; unmatched junction bases: 10. The CDR3 sequence is 16 residues long. The CDR3 nucleotides read TGTGCCAGCAGCGGGGGACAGCGCCTGGGGAACACTGAAGCTTTCTTT. Translating gives CASSGGQRLGNTEAFF.